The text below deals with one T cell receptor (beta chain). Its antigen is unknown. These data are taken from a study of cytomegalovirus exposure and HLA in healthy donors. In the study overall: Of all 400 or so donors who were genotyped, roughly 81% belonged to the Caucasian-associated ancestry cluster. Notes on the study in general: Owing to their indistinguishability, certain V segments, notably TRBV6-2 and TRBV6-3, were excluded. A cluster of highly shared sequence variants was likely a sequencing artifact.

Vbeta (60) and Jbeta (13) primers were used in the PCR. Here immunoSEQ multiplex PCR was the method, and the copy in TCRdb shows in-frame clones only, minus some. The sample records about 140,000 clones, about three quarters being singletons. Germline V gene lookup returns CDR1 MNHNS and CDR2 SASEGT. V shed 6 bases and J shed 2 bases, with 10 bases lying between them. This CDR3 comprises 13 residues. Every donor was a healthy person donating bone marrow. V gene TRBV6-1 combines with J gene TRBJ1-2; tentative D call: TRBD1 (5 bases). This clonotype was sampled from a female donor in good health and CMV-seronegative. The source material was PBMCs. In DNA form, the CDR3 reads TGTGCCAGCAGGGAGCAGGGCAACTATGGCTACACCTTC. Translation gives CASREQGNYGYTF.